The 30 T cell receptor beta chains in this list originate from one sample, sequenced in a study of blood T cell repertoires in COVID-19. Method: immunoSEQ multiplex PCR; TCRdb's copy keeps in-frame clones and lacks some. The sample gives 65,000 to 85,000 clones, under 95% of which show up once; approximately 5% is in the top ten. The material sequenced was peripheral blood. All receptors come from a human donor in a cohort sampled during active COVID-19.

The CDR3 nucleotides are TGTGCCAGCAGCTTAGGGTCGGTCCGCTTGAACACTGAAGCTTTCTTT. This encodes CASSLGSVRLNTEAFF. The rearrangement links TRBV7-9 to TRBJ1-1; D remains unclear. Germline V gene lookup returns CDR1 SEHNR and CDR2 FQNEAQ (reference sequence). CDR3 size: 16 residues. Trimming took 1 base from V and 0 from J, leaving 12 bases between them.

The chain has TRBV6-2 or TRBV6-3 and TRBJ2-1, with D maybe TRBD2 (5 bases). This CDR3 region has 16 residues. Trimming shortened V by 2 bases and J by 4 bases, and 15 bases separated the two germline ends. Per germline, CDR1 MNHEY and CDR2 SVGEGT. For the CDR3, the DNA is TGTGCCAGCAGTTACGGGGTTAGCGATCTTTACAATGAGCAGTTCTTC. Translating it yields CASSYGVSDLYNEQFF.

The chain combines TRBV18 with TRBJ1-1; the match to TRBD1 covers 7 bases. Germline-derived CDR1 and CDR2 are KGHSH and LQKENI. The CDR3 is 13 amino acids. The trim removed 6 bases at V and 4 bases at J, leaving 5 bases unmatched. The CDR3 DNA follows: TGTGCCAGCTCCCCGGACAGGATCACTGAAGCTTTCTTT. It codes for CASSPDRITEAFF.

This clone was observed once. V usage is TRBV12-5 and J usage is TRBJ1-1; D uncertain. V dropped 3 bases and J dropped 3 bases, with 11 bases sitting between them. The length of the CDR3 is 14 residues. The germline gives CDR1 LGHNT, CDR2 FRNRAP. CDR3 DNA sequence: TGTGCTAGTGGTTTAACCGCCCTATACACTGAAGCTTTCTTT. It is translated as CASGLTALYTEAFF.

The DNA of the CDR3 is TGTGCCAGCAGCACGACAGGGAACACCGGGGAGCTGTTTTTT. The encoded protein is CASSTTGNTGELFF. The chain links TRBV7-2 to TRBJ2-2; possibly TRBD1 for D (6 bases). Germline V CDR1 and CDR2: SGHTA, FQGNSA. The CDR3 runs 14 residues. With 5 bases removed from V and 1 base from J, the gap between germline ends came to 8 bases.

This clone was observed a single time. The chain links TRBV19 to TRBJ2-2; a possible D gene is TRBD2 (5 bases). Trimming took 10 bases from V and 2 from J, leaving 11 bases between them. Germline CDR1 is LNHDA and CDR2 is SQIVND (reference sequence). CDR3 length: 13 amino acids. The CDR3 reads CATLDSNTGELFF. The CDR3 nucleotides are TGTGCCACCTTGGACTCAAACACCGGGGAGCTGTTTTTT. Full variable domain (rest looked up from reference TRBV19 and TRBJ2-2): DGGITQSPKYLFRKEGQNVTLSCEQNLNHDAMYWYRQDPGQGLRLIYYSQIVNDFQKGDIAEGYSVSREKKESFPLTVTSAQKNPTAFYLCATLDSNTGELFFGEGSRLTVL.

J is TRBJ2-1 and V is TRBV5-1; the match to TRBD2 covers 11 bases. Looked up from germline, CDR1 is SGHRS and CDR2 is YFSETQ. V dropped 1 base and J dropped 4; count of bases not matched to a gene: 1. The CDR3 is 15 residues long. This CDR3 reads CASSLTSGGYNEQFF. The CDR3 bases are TGCGCCAGCAGCTTGACTAGCGGGGGATACAATGAGCAGTTCTTC.

This clone has only one observation. The chain combines TRBV7-2 with TRBJ2-2; D might be TRBD1 (5 bases). V was clipped by 2 bases and J by 0 bases, with 13 bases between them. The CDR3 totals 17 residues. CDR1 is SGHTA and CDR2 is FQGNSA in the germline V gene. The CDR3 protein is CASSLSSRGSNTGELFF. The CDR3 DNA follows: TGTGCCAGCAGCTTATCTAGTAGGGGCTCGAACACCGGGGAGCTGTTTTTT.

The J gene is TRBJ2-6, the V gene TRBV18, with 10 bases that match TRBD1. With V trimmed by 6 bases and J by 4 bases, 6 bases remained unmatched. The CDR3 has 16 residues. Germline lookup yields CDR1 KGHSH and CDR2 LQKENI. CDR3 region: CASSLRQGAGANVLTF. The CDR3 DNA reads TGTGCCAGCTCCCTTAGACAGGGGGCCGGGGCCAACGTCCTGACTTTC.

The rearrangement links TRBV9 to TRBJ1-1; maybe TRBD1 (5 bases). This CDR3 is built from 16 residues. Trimming removed 0 bases from V and 0 bases from J, with 12 bases in between. The germline V gene has CDR1 SGDLS and CDR2 YYNGEE. The CDR3 here is CASSVGGTTMNTEAFF. CDR3 sequence (DNA): TGTGCCAGCAGCGTAGGAGGGACTACAATGAACACTGAAGCTTTCTTT.

This chain links TRBV19 with TRBJ1-2; D might be TRBD1 (5 bases). With 4 bases removed from V and 7 bases from J, the gap between germline ends came to 10 bases. The length of the CDR3 is 12 residues. CDR1 and CDR2 (germline): LNHDA, SQIVND (reference sequence). The CDR3 coding sequence is TGTGCCAGTAGTACCGGGGGGGTTGGCTACACCTTC. Translated, it gives CASSTGGVGYTF. Full variable domain (remainder filled in from reference TRBV19 and TRBJ1-2): DGGITQSPKYLFRKEGQNVTLSCEQNLNHDAMYWYRQDPGQGLRLIYYSQIVNDFQKGDIAEGYSVSREKKESFPLTVTSAQKNPTAFYLCASSTGGVGYTFGSGTRLTVV.

The chain couples TRBV3-1 (or the pseudogene TRBV3-2) to TRBJ1-1, with D maybe TRBD1 (6 bases). The germline V gene has CDR1 LGHDT and CDR2 YNNKEL (reference sequence). This CDR3 is built from 14 residues. Trimming removed 7 bases at V and 7 bases at J, with 19 bases between. The CDR3: CASTNWEQGREAFF. The CDR3 DNA reads as TGTGCCAGCACCAACTGGGAACAGGGACGTGAAGCTTTCTTT.

The chain carries TRBV5-1 and TRBJ1-6; 9 bases are a match to TRBD1. Unmatched junction bases numbered 5, after V lost 0 bases and J lost 4 bases. The germline gives CDR1 SGHRS, CDR2 YFSETQ. CDR3 length equals 17 residues. For the CDR3, the DNA is TGCGCCAGCAGCTTGGGATCCGGGACAGGGTATAATTCACCCCTCCACTTT. As protein: CASSLGSGTGYNSPLHF.

The V gene is TRBV15, the J gene TRBJ1-2; 7 positions agree with TRBD1. The V segment lost 1 base and the J segment 8 bases; nucleotides outside the gene matches: 13. Germline lookup yields CDR1 LNHNV and CDR2 YYDKDF (reference sequence). This CDR3 is 16 amino acids long. The CDR3 DNA is TGTGCCACCAGCAGAGGGTGGGAGAGGGGGCATGGAGGCTACACCTTC. Translated: CATSRGWERGHGGYTF.

The chain is built from TRBV4-3 and TRBJ2-2; D not resolved. The V gene's germline CDR1 is LGHNA and CDR2 YSLEER. The CDR3 length is 13 residues. Deletions cut 1 base from V and 7 bases from J, with 7 bases between. The CDR3 DNA is TGCGCCAGCAGCCAAGGACTTTTCGGGGAGCTGTTTTTT. Protein: CASSQGLFGELFF.

The V gene is TRBV2, the J gene TRBJ2-7; TRBD1 matches at 8 bases. Germline trimming cut 6 bases from V and 4 bases from J; bases unmatched to any gene: 8. The CDR3 has 14 amino acids. CDR1 and CDR2 from the germline V gene are SNHLY and FYNNEI. The CDR3, as DNA: TGTGCCAGCAGCCCAAGACAGGGGCAATACGAGCAGTACTTC. Amino acid sequence: CASSPRQGQYEQYF. Using reference TRBV2 and TRBJ2-7 for the parts outside the CDR3, the full variable domain is EPEVTQTPSHQVTQMGQEVILRCVPISNHLYFYWYRQILGQKVEFLVSFYNNEISEKSEIFDDQFSVERPDGSNFTLKIRSTKLEDSAMYFCASSPRQGQYEQYFGPGTRLTVT.

V is TRBV7-6 and J is TRBJ2-7; 10 nucleotides agree with TRBD1. Unmatched junction bases numbered 6, after V lost 5 bases and J lost 5 bases. This CDR3 region has 14 residues. From germline, CDR1 is SGHVS and CDR2 FNYEAQ. The CDR3 reads CASSAGQGINEQYF. The CDR3 region has the DNA TGTGCCAGCAGCGCGGGACAGGGGATTAACGAGCAGTACTTC.

This clone came up once. This chain uses TRBV28 with TRBJ2-5; TRBD2 matches 12 bases. This CDR3 region has 14 residues. Germline loops: CDR1 MDHEN, CDR2 SYDVKM. Trimming removed 6 bases from V and 3 bases from J; junction bases left unmatched: 2. CDR3 sequence: CASRTSGGEETQYF. CDR3 sequence (DNA): TGTGCCAGCAGGACTAGCGGGGGCGAAGAGACCCAGTACTTC.

The chain joins TRBV6-5 to TRBJ2-7; TRBD1 is a possible D gene (6 bases). Germline V gene lookup returns CDR1 MNHEY and CDR2 SVGAGI. V was pared by 4 bases and J by 0 bases, with 10 bases between. The CDR3 is 14 residues long. The CDR3 region has the DNA TGTGCCAGCAGTTCGAACAGGGTCTCCTACGAGCAGTACTTC. This translates into CASSSNRVSYEQYF.

CDR3 residues: CASSFDRGSVDTQYF. CDR3 sequence (DNA): TGTGCCAGCAGCTTCGACAGGGGGTCCGTGGATACGCAGTATTTT. This chain joins TRBV7-6 and TRBJ2-3; 9 bases align to TRBD1. V was pared by 3 bases and J by 6 bases, with 7 bases of the junction left unmatched. The CDR3 covers 15 residues. CDR1 SGHVS and CDR2 FNYEAQ come from the germline V gene.

The CDR3 region has the DNA TGTGCCAGCTCACCGCAGGGGGCGTTGGCAGGTGAGCAGTTCTTC. Translated: CASSPQGALAGEQFF. The gene calls are TRBV18 and TRBJ2-1, with TRBD1 identical over 8 bases. The CDR3 totals 15 residues. Trimming cost V 3 bases and J 9 bases; bases outside gene matches: 10. Germline V lookup: CDR1 KGHSH, CDR2 LQKENI.

The V and J genes are TRBV3-1 (or the pseudogene TRBV3-2) and TRBJ2-1; tentative D call: TRBD2 (6 bases). Trimming pared 4 bases from V and 8 bases from J, leaving 18 bases between. This CDR3 spans 15 amino acids. Germline lookup yields CDR1 LGHDT and CDR2 YNNKEL (reference sequence). The CDR3 sequence is CASSRTPGGYYEQFF. In DNA form, the CDR3 reads TGTGCCAGCAGCCGCACTCCCGGGGGTTACTATGAGCAGTTCTTC.

This chain joins TRBV7-8 and TRBJ1-4; D unresolved. V lost 2 bases and J 7 bases, leaving 11 bases between the germline ends. This CDR3 has 14 amino acids. Germline-derived CDR1 and CDR2 are SGHVS and FQNEAQ. CDR3 protein: CASSLISRGEKLFF. CDR3 nucleotide sequence: TGTGCCAGCAGCTTAATCTCACGGGGTGAAAAACTGTTTTTT.

V and J are TRBV11-2 and TRBJ1-2; D gene ambiguous. The CDR3 loop spans 14 amino acids. CDR1 SGHAT and CDR2 FQNNGV come from the germline V gene. V lost 4 bases, J lost 4 bases, and 13 bases lay in between. The CDR3: CASSSRGRLYGYTF. The CDR3 nucleotides are TGTGCCAGCAGCTCCCGAGGAAGACTCTATGGCTACACCTTC.

This chain's CDR3 is CASRDTGFGGYTF. The CDR3 DNA follows: TGTGCCAGCAGAGATACAGGCTTCGGTGGCTACACCTTC. This rearrangement joins TRBV6-5 to TRBJ1-2, with D maybe TRBD1 (5 bases). CDR1 and CDR2 from the germline V gene are MNHEY and SVGAGI. Trimming stripped 6 bases from V and 7 bases from J, with 15 bases between. The CDR3 extends over 13 amino acids.

V usage is TRBV4-3 and J usage is TRBJ2-2; TRBD1 aligns across 7 bases. V was clipped by 4 bases and J by 3 bases; unmatched bases: 5. From germline, CDR1 is LGHNA and CDR2 YSLEER. This CDR3 is built from 15 residues. The CDR3 is CASSRVDRDTGELFF. The CDR3 nucleotides read TGCGCCAGCAGCCGAGTAGACAGGGACACCGGGGAGCTGTTTTTT.

The chain combines TRBV6-6 with TRBJ1-5, with a possible D match to TRBD1 (6 bases). CDR1 is MNHNY and CDR2 is SVGAGI in the germline V gene (reference sequence). The CDR3 runs 16 residues. The ends were cut back, 7 bases at V and 4 bases at J, with 20 bases in the middle. The CDR3 loop is CASTQRAGAINQPQHF. DNA for the CDR3: TGTGCCAGCACCCAAAGGGCAGGGGCGATAAATCAGCCCCAGCATTTT.

The V gene is TRBV7-3, the J gene TRBJ2-7, with TRBD2 identical over 8 bases. This CDR3 comprises 15 residues. Germline V gives CDR1 SGHTA, CDR2 FQGTGA. Losses at the gene ends were 5 bases for V and 0 bases for J; bases not matched to a gene: 6. The CDR3 region has the DNA TGTGCCAGCAGCCCCGGGGGGGGGAGCTCCTACGAGCAGTACTTC. It translates to CASSPGGGSSYEQYF.

The rearrangement joins TRBV7-2 to TRBJ2-7, with 11 positions matching TRBD2. Germline CDR1 and CDR2: SGHTA and FQGNSA. V lost 1 base to trimming and J lost 2 bases; unmatched junction nucleotides: 4. The CDR3 has 16 residues. The CDR3 DNA reads as TGTGCCAGCAGCTTAGTATCTAGCGGGGGGCCCTACGAGCAGTACTTC. This sequence encodes CASSLVSSGGPYEQYF.

This clone was counted between two and nine times. The chain couples TRBV7-6 to TRBJ1-2; D unclear. The V gene's germline CDR1 is SGHVS and CDR2 FNYEAQ. V was pared by 1 base and J by 0 bases, with 9 bases between. CDR3 length equals 15 residues. In nucleotides, the CDR3 is TGTGCCAGCAGCTTAGAACCGGGAGCTAACTATGGCTACACCTTC. Encoded protein: CASSLEPGANYGYTF. The variable domain in full, completed from reference TRBV7-6 and TRBJ1-2, reads GAGVSQSPRYKVTKRGQDVALRCDPISGHVSLYWYRQALGQGPEFLTYFNYEAQQDKSGLPNDRFSAERPEGSISTLTIQRTEQRDSAMYRCASSLEPGANYGYTFGSGTRLTVV.